The T cell receptor beta chain under discussion was sequenced for a study of shared clonotypes between healthy human individuals. The ends were cut back, 5 bases at V and 3 bases at J, with 13 bases in the middle. The CDR3 consists of 15 residues. Germline lookup yields CDR1 MGHDK and CDR2 SYGVNS. DNA at around 200 ng, around 30,000 T cell genomes, went into sorted-subset replicate PCRs. Method: immunoSEQ multiplex PCR; TCRdb's copy keeps in-frame clones and lacks some. Here the sample spans some 1.5 million clones, roughly 97% being singletons. Study-level results: Naive subsets generally exceeded memory subsets in estimated richness. Expectations were that clonotype sharing among donors would be affected by sequencing depth. Rarefaction curves obtained for sorted subsets showed sequencing incomplete despite large depth.

Points on this clone: Antigen specificity is unknown.

The sequence was collected from a man aged 25 to 40 in good health. V gene TRBV25-1 combines with J gene TRBJ2-2, with D tentatively TRBD1 (8 bases). Sample: naive CD4+ T cells sorted from blood. The subset denotes: CD45RA+ positively selected. CDR3 DNA sequence: TGTGCCAGCAGTAAACAGGGGGGGGACACCGGGGAGCTGTTTTTT. Its protein product is CASSKQGGDTGELFF.